A single T cell receptor (beta chain) is shown here with its context. Its antigen is as yet unknown. Control patients had untreated stable or active relapsing-remitting multiple sclerosis by revised McDonald criteria. The CDR3 is 15 amino acids. Germline V gene data show CDR1 as SGHAT and CDR2 as FQNNGV. The ends were cut back, 4 bases at V and 2 bases at J, with 12 bases in the middle. This sample is part of a study of CD8 T cells in Susac syndrome. Overall study findings and caveats: The authors acknowledged that their TCR sequencing and HLA analysis involved a relatively small number of individuals.

Random hexamers were used to reverse transcribe an amount of roughly 0.5 to 1 ug RNA. Across 54 Vbeta and 13 Jbeta, TCR beta CDR3 was amplified with immunoSEQ multiplex PCR. TCRdb analysed the immunoSEQ multiplex PCR reads with MiXCR anew, one entry per CDR3 protein. The sample includes some 260,000 distinct CDR3 sequences, 93% of them seen just once. This TCR was sampled from a human donor with multiple sclerosis. This chain connects TRBV11-2 to TRBJ2-4, with D unresolved. The sample taken for sequencing was CD4+ T cells from PBMCs. CDR3 sequence (DNA): TGTGCCAGCAGCTCCGTGCAGTTAACCAAAAACATTCAGTACTTC. Translating gives CASSSVQLTKNIQYF. The full variable domain, completed using reference TRBV11-2 and TRBJ2-4, is EAGVAQSPRYKIIEKRQSVAFWCNPISGHATLYWYQQILGQGPKLLIQFQNNGVVDDSQLPKDRFSAERLKGVDSTLKIQPAKLEDSAVYLCASSSVQLTKNIQYFGAGTRLSVL.